This TCR beta chain was documented in a study of breast tumors, draining lymph nodes, adjacent tissues. TCRdb used MiXCR to reprocess the multiplex PCR reads, holding one entry per CDR3 protein. The sample has under 250,000 distinct CDR3 sequences; about 34% are singletons. Per germline, CDR1 MDHEN and CDR2 SYDVKM. The CDR3 has 15 residues. Trimming stripped 7 bases from V and 4 bases from J, with 17 bases between. Comment on this clonotype: Its specificity is unknown.

Axillary draining lymph nodes of breast cancer patients supplied the node samples. Notes on the study in general: That most tumor T cells come from lymph nodes remained unproven.

This sequence was found in a female donor with breast cancer. Some clones in this sample may be carry-over from other donors' samples. The rearrangement uses TRBV28 and TRBJ1-5; perhaps TRBD1 as D (6 bases). The specimen was axillary lymph node tissue. CDR3 nucleotides: TGTGCCAGCACCTATCCCGCTCAGGGGAATCAGCCCCAGCATTTT. Its protein is CASTYPAQGNQPQHF.